This TCR beta chain came from a study of human T cells and chemical hapten exposure (dated by TCRdb to about 2021). A note on the overall study: The libraries were sequenced as a pool, and the TCR yield per sample differed mostly because of small variations in library volumes within the pool. From each blood RNA sample, both TCR alpha and TCR beta chains were sequenced. In alopecia patients, the study followed how the peripheral blood TCR repertoire changed in vivo over primary and secondary sensitization to diphenylcyclopropenone (DPC), a hapten.

The paper's findings and limits, for the study overall: After repeated subsampling, changes were observed in the strength of the expansion versus patch-test correlation and in the threshold at which the correlation became significant. DPC sensitization did not change the number of TCRs with a frequency above 1 in 1000, and there was no evidence of changes in global repertoire structure.

For this clonotype: Its antigen has not been determined. No base quality values were provided; no much bigger clone lies one nucleotide off.

The time point label, as the study defines it: healthy volunteer bleed at 6 weeks. Total RNA was isolated from unfractionated whole blood collected in Tempus Blood RNA tubes. About five healthy volunteers served as TCR sequencing controls and were bled at day 0, 2 weeks and 6 weeks. V and J lose 0 bases and 7 bases, and a span of 10 bases separates them. The CDR3 sequence holds 15 residues, the cysteine and phenylalanine included. Only the CDR3 region is kept as DNA, spanning 45 bases read in frame from base 1. From a lookup of the germline V gene (reference sequence), CDR1 and CDR2 are LGHDT and YNNKEL. Receptor amplification or capture employed RACE. The reads were generated on a NextSeq 500. Library preparation attached unique molecular identifiers to individual cDNA molecules for quantitative, reproducible TCR counting. As for the authors' bioinformatics: Samples had a median of roughly 98,000 TCRs, with a range from about 20,000 to 690,600. V, J and CDR3 annotation of the TCR reads was performed with the Decombinator software suite. For the PS versus PT1 abundance plots, all samples were subsampled to the same number of TCRs (28,000). TCRs were defined as expanded if absent before sensitization and observed at least eight times at the 2-week time point. TCRdb's own reprocessing of the public reads used fastp at Q25 and MiXCR and kept productive beta chains. Rows are unified per CDR3 protein, each entry keeping the most common DNA and genes. TCRdb's processing, not the authors' own work, is the source of the V and J calls. This sample is represented by tens of thousands of distinct CDR3 sequences; approximately 5.5% of them were singletons. 9.5% to 15% of the sample is held by the ten biggest clonotypes.

The chain joins TRBV3-1 to TRBJ1-6, with the identity of the D gene unclear. The sequencing input was whole blood. The receptor's source is a human donor in good health. Some clones in this sample may be carry-over from other donors' samples. The CDR3 reads as follows: CASSQEHGRNSPLHF. The base sequence is TGTGCCAGCAGCCAAGAGCACGGGCGGAATTCACCCCTCCACTTT.